Listed here are 9 T cell receptor beta chains from one sample, sequenced in a study of T cell responses to AZD1222 COVID-19 vaccine. The data were produced by immunoSEQ multiplex PCR, yet TCRdb's version contains in-frame clones alone and is incomplete. The table has around 130,000 clones, more than 85% seen once; the top ten hold more than 2.5%. This specimen was peripheral blood, taken on day 0 of AZD1222 vaccination. All receptors derive from an adult in good health.

The gene calls are TRBV6-5 and TRBJ1-3; 7 nucleotides agree with TRBD1. CDR3 size: 15 residues. The V and J ends lost 5 bases and 3 bases, in that order; junction bases with no gene match: 7. CDR1 and CDR2 from the germline V gene are MNHEY and SVGAGI. The CDR3 DNA reads TGTGCCAGCAGTCACAGGGGTCTTTTTGGAAACACCATATATTTT. This translates into CASSHRGLFGNTIYF.

A single count supports this clone. The chain combines TRBV6-5 with TRBJ1-2; D is unclear. Trimming left V 6 bases short and J 4 bases short, with 3 bases between. CDR3 length: 10 amino acids. CDR1 and CDR2 (germline): MNHEY, SVGAGI. CDR3 in amino acids: CASSLYGYTF. CDR3 nucleotide sequence: TGTGCCAGCAGCCTCTATGGCTACACCTTC.

The chain links TRBV3-1 (or the pseudogene TRBV3-2) to TRBJ2-5, with 9 bases aligning to TRBD2. CDR3 length equals 17 residues. Unmatched junction bases numbered 13, after V lost 4 bases and J lost 4 bases. Germline V gene data show CDR1 as LGHDT and CDR2 as YNNKEL (reference sequence). The CDR3 here is CASSLGGLAGSIETQYF. The DNA for the CDR3 is TGTGCCAGCAGCCTCGGCGGCCTAGCGGGATCCATAGAGACCCAGTACTTC.

V usage is TRBV7-9 and J usage is TRBJ2-7, with 12 bases that match TRBD2. J gave up 7 bases and V 6 bases, and 4 bases lay outside the gene matches. This CDR3 contains 13 residues. CDR1 is SEHNR, CDR2 FQNEAQ, per germline (reference sequence). Here the CDR3 reads CASRLAGGEEQYF. CDR3 coding DNA: TGTGCCAGCAGACTAGCGGGAGGAGAGGAGCAGTACTTC.

The chain joins TRBV10-3 to TRBJ1-1; D gene uncertain. This CDR3 spans 12 amino acids. The ends were cut back, 1 base at V and 5 bases at J, with 5 bases in the middle. The V gene's germline CDR1 is ENHRY and CDR2 SYGVKD. The CDR3 region has the DNA TGTGCCATCAGTGAGTTTGGTACTGAAGCTTTCTTT. It specifies CAISEFGTEAFF.

The chain links TRBV5-4 to TRBJ2-5, with 9 bases identical to TRBD1. Trimming cost V 4 bases and J 2 bases; bases outside gene matches: 9. The CDR3 runs 16 residues. Germline loops: CDR1 SGHNT, CDR2 YYREEE (reference sequence). CDR3 coding DNA: TGTGCCAGCAGCACCTGGGACAGGGTGAATCAAGAGACCCAGTACTTC. It specifies CASSTWDRVNQETQYF.

This rearrangement joins TRBV7-6 to TRBJ1-2; D is unclear. CDR1 is SGHVS and CDR2 is FNYEAQ in the germline V gene. The CDR3 spans 14 residues. Trimming left V 1 base short and J 8 bases short, with 14 bases between. The CDR3 DNA reads as TGTGCCAGCAGCTTAGGGGCGGTCGTAGCGGGCTACACCTTC. Residues: CASSLGAVVAGYTF.

This chain uses TRBV5-4 with TRBJ1-1, with D possibly being TRBD1 (6 bases). Trimming took off 7 bases at V and 0 bases at J, with 25 bases between the two ends. The CDR3 totals 18 residues. CDR1 and CDR2 (germline): SGHNT, YYREEE (reference sequence). The CDR3 DNA reads TGTGCCAGCTTTCGGGTTCACGAGGGCTGGGGGCTGAACACTGAAGCTTTCTTT. Protein: CASFRVHEGWGLNTEAFF. The entire variable domain, with the rest obtained from reference TRBV5-4 and TRBJ1-1, is as follows: ETGVTQSPTHLIKTRGQQVTLRCSSQSGHNTVSWYQQALGQGPQFIFQYYREEENGRGNFPPRFSGLQFPNYSSELNVNALELDDSALYLCASFRVHEGWGLNTEAFFGQGTRLTVV.

This rearrangement joins TRBV7-9 to TRBJ1-1, with 7 bases lining up with TRBD1. Germline V lookup: CDR1 SEHNR, CDR2 FQNEAQ (reference sequence). This CDR3 region has 15 residues. V was pared by 5 bases and J by 1 base, with 7 bases of the junction left unmatched. The CDR3 is CASSQGGFGNTEAFF. In nucleotides, the CDR3 is TGTGCCAGCAGCCAAGGGGGCTTTGGGAACACTGAAGCTTTCTTT.